The 20 T cell receptor beta chains presented below share a single source sample, sequenced in a study of control samples from healthy donors and cancer patients. Data came from immunoSEQ multiplex PCR; TCRdb stores just in-frame clones and leaves some out. This repertoire includes some 190,000 clones. Source material: blood. Every receptor here comes from a woman younger than 45 in good health.

The CDR3 loop is CASSARLAGPPWVETQYF. The CDR3, as DNA: TGTGCCAGCAGCGCCAGACTAGCGGGGCCACCTTGGGTTGAGACCCAGTACTTC. The rearrangement links TRBV7-9 to TRBJ2-5; 11 positions agree with TRBD2. The V and J ends lost 5 bases and 5 bases, in that order; junction bases with no gene match: 16. There are 18 residues in the CDR3. Germline V CDR1 and CDR2: SEHNR, FQNEAQ (reference sequence).

The chain is built from TRBV12-3 or TRBV12-4 and TRBJ2-7; 7 bases match TRBD2. CDR3 length: 13 residues. The V gene end was trimmed by 3 bases and the J gene end by 6 bases; junction bases not matched to a gene: 5. CDR3 nucleotide sequence: TGTGCCAGCAGTTTGGGAGGGAACGGCGAGCAGTACTTC. It yields the protein CASSLGGNGEQYF.

CDR3 amino acids: CASSPPLAVNYGYTF. CDR3 DNA: TGTGCCAGCTCACCACCGCTGGCGGTGAACTATGGCTACACCTTC. The chain uses TRBV18 and TRBJ1-2; D is unclear. This CDR3 comprises 15 residues. V was trimmed by 0 bases and J by 2 bases, leaving 10 bases between them. Germline loops: CDR1 KGHSH, CDR2 LQKENI.

The J gene is TRBJ2-7, the V gene TRBV23-1, with 9 bases aligning to TRBD1. TRBV23-1 counts as an open reading frame of uncertain function. J lost 2 bases, V lost 8 bases, and 7 bases had no gene match. This CDR3 comprises 14 residues. CDR3 protein: CASYSGTGPYEQYF. CDR3 nucleotides: TGCGCCAGCTACTCCGGGACAGGGCCCTACGAGCAGTACTTC.

CDR3 DNA sequence: TGTGCCAGCAGCGTAGAGGACTCTCGACCCGGGAACGGACATGAGCAGTTCTTC. Translating gives CASSVEDSRPGNGHEQFF. V is TRBV9 and J is TRBJ2-1; tentative D call: TRBD2 (5 bases). V was clipped by 0 bases and J by 8 bases, with 24 bases between them. This CDR3 has 18 amino acids. Germline CDR1 and CDR2: SGDLS and YYNGEE.

In the case of this clone: Other DNA sequences of this sample code for an identical CDR3. V is TRBV3-1 (or the pseudogene TRBV3-2) and J is TRBJ2-2; D ambiguous. The CDR3 is 12 amino acids. V lost 4 bases, J lost 1 base, and 1 base lay in between. Germline V gene lookup returns CDR1 LGHDT and CDR2 YNNKEL (reference sequence). CDR3: CASSLNTGELFF. CDR3 DNA sequence: TGTGCCAGCAGCCTGAACACCGGGGAGCTGTTTTTT.

A word on this clone: Other DNA sequences in the sample encode the same CDR3. V and J are TRBV12-3 or TRBV12-4 and TRBJ1-2; D uncertain. This CDR3 is built from 12 residues. Trimming cost V 5 bases and J 0 bases, with 4 bases left between them. The CDR3 sequence is CASSPANYGYTF. The DNA of the CDR3 is TGTGCCAGCAGTCCAGCTAACTATGGCTACACCTTC.

The chain links TRBV3-1 (or the pseudogene TRBV3-2) to TRBJ2-5, with 8 bases lining up with TRBD1. The CDR3 is 14 residues long. CDR1 and CDR2 from the germline V gene are LGHDT and YNNKEL (reference sequence). The V and J ends lost 2 bases and 3 bases, in that order; junction bases with no gene match: 2. The CDR3 loop is CASSQMTGEETQYF. In nucleotides, the CDR3 is TGTGCCAGCAGCCAAATGACAGGGGAAGAGACCCAGTACTTC.

J is TRBJ1-5 and V is TRBV12-3 or TRBV12-4; the D is unclear. The CDR3 extends over 13 amino acids. With 6 bases removed from V and 4 bases from J, the gap between germline ends came to 10 bases. The DNA for the CDR3 is TGTGCCAGCAGGACCACAGCGAATCAGCCCCAGCATTTT. It is translated as CASRTTANQPQHF.

The V gene is TRBV7-9, the J gene TRBJ2-7; D ambiguous. Germline loops: CDR1 SEHNR, CDR2 FQNEAQ (reference sequence). This CDR3 region has 16 residues. The V gene lost 7 bases and the J gene lost 6 bases, with 25 bases spanning the gap. For the CDR3, the DNA is TGTGCCAGCACTCAACCCCCGGCCGGGTCGGTAGGCGAGCAGTACTTC. This gives the protein CASTQPPAGSVGEQYF.

CDR3 residues: CASSLPRDGPSYEQYF. The CDR3 nucleotides read TGTGCCAGCAGTTTGCCACGGGACGGCCCCTCCTACGAGCAGTACTTC. The V call is TRBV28, the J call TRBJ2-7; TRBD1 or TRBD2 may be the D gene (5 bases each). The ends were cut back, 3 bases at V and 0 bases at J, with 15 bases in the middle. This CDR3 is built from 16 residues. Germline CDR1 is MDHEN and CDR2 is SYDVKM.

The genes are TRBV6-4 and TRBJ2-3; D gene unclear. V shed 2 bases and J shed 2 bases, with 5 bases lying between them. Germline values: CDR1 MRHNA, CDR2 SNTAGT. CDR3 length: 13 residues. The CDR3 DNA reads as TGTGCCAGCAGTGACAGCCTCACAGATACGCAGTATTTT. This codes for CASSDSLTDTQYF.

The chain is built from TRBV25-1 and TRBJ2-1; D is uncertain. Looked up from germline, CDR1 is MGHDK and CDR2 is SYGVNS. Trimming pared 7 bases from V and 5 bases from J, leaving 6 bases between. There are 11 residues in the CDR3. The CDR3 loop is CASTQHNEQFF. CDR3 sequence (DNA): TGTGCCAGCACACAACACAATGAGCAGTTCTTC.

The chain employs TRBV5-1 and TRBJ2-1; the D is unclear. Germline loops: CDR1 SGHRS, CDR2 YFSETQ. The V gene lost 4 bases and the J gene lost 8 bases, with 16 bases spanning the gap. The CDR3 is 14 residues long. The CDR3 nucleotides are TGCGCCAGCAGCGTTGAACTGGTTAACCATGAGCAGTTCTTC. It yields the protein CASSVELVNHEQFF.

The chain is built from TRBV15 and TRBJ1-6, with 7 bases aligning to TRBD1. Germline CDR1 LNHNV, CDR2 YYDKDF (reference sequence). CDR3 length: 14 amino acids. Trimming removed 5 bases from V and 14 bases from J; junction bases left unmatched: 12. The CDR3 protein is CATSPTKTGNTLHF. The CDR3 DNA is TGTGCCACCAGCCCTACCAAGACAGGGAACACCCTCCACTTT. Full variable domain (rest looked up from reference TRBV15 and TRBJ1-6): DAMVIQNPRYQVTQFGKPVTLSCSQTLNHNVMYWYQQKSSQAPKLLFHYYDKDFNNEADTPDNFQSRRPNTSFCFLDIRSPGLGDTAMYLCATSPTKTGNTLHFGNGTRLTVT.

The V gene is TRBV28, the J gene TRBJ2-1, with 13 bases identical to TRBD2. V lost 4 bases, J lost 5 bases, and 5 bases stayed unmatched. Germline V gives CDR1 MDHEN, CDR2 SYDVKM. The length of the CDR3 is 16 residues. The CDR3 DNA reads as TGTGCCAGCAGTTCCTTACTAGCGGGGGGGCACAATGAGCAGTTCTTC. It translates to CASSSLLAGGHNEQFF.

The chain employs TRBV7-2 and TRBJ1-2; no definite D call. This CDR3 is built from 12 residues. Germline V gene data show CDR1 as SGHTA and CDR2 as FQGNSA. V was clipped by 2 bases and J by 1 base, with 2 bases between them. CDR3 region: CASSLLNYGYTF. In DNA form, the CDR3 reads TGTGCCAGCAGCTTACTTAACTATGGCTACACCTTC.

V usage is TRBV28 and J usage is TRBJ1-1; D is perhaps TRBD1 (5 bases). This CDR3 region has 13 residues. V lost 7 bases to trimming and J lost 11 bases, with 20 bases between them. CDR1 MDHEN and CDR2 SYDVKM come from the germline V gene. Here the CDR3 DNA reads TGTGCCAGCACCTTAGACAGCCCCGAGGAGGCTTTCTTT. This codes for CASTLDSPEEAFF.

This chain joins TRBV18 and TRBJ2-2; D ambiguous. Trimming left V 5 bases short and J 7 bases short, with 14 bases between. CDR3 size: 14 residues. Germline-derived CDR1 and CDR2 are KGHSH and LQKENI. The CDR3: CASSSDSLVGELFF. CDR3 nucleotide sequence: TGTGCCAGCTCATCTGACTCCCTTGTCGGGGAGCTGTTTTTT.

The chain links TRBV6-5 to TRBJ2-1; D remains ambiguous. CDR3 length: 11 residues. Trimming took off 5 bases at V and 8 bases at J, with 7 bases between the two ends. CDR1 is MNHEY, CDR2 SVGAGI, per germline. Written as DNA, the CDR3 is TGTGCCAGCAGTCTGGCGGATGAGCAGTTCTTC. This encodes CASSLADEQFF.